Reported below is one T cell receptor (beta chain). This sample was taken from a study of shared clonotypes between healthy human individuals. Germline CDR1 reads MNHEY; CDR2 reads SMNVEV (reference sequence). This CDR3 spans 15 amino acids. The V end was cut by 7 bases, the J end by 0 bases, with 13 bases between. Method: immunoSEQ multiplex PCR; TCRdb's copy keeps in-frame clones and lacks some. The data contain around 1,900,000 clones, 93% of them singletons. CD45RO negativity and positive selection for CCR7 defined naive CD8 cells, a population that excluded terminally differentiated effector memory CD45RA+ cells.

This clonotype was obtained from a man aged 18 to 30 in good health. Some clones in this sample may be carry-over from other donors' samples. J is TRBJ2-1 and V is TRBV27; D tentatively fits TRBD1 or TRBD2 (5 bases each). The sequenced sample was naive CD8+ T cells from PBMCs. This CDR3 reads CASIPEGSSYNEQFF. CDR3 DNA sequence: TGTGCCAGCATCCCTGAGGGGAGCTCCTACAATGAGCAGTTCTTC.